The rows below give T cell receptor beta chains drawn from one sample of a study of cytomegalovirus exposure and HLA in healthy donors. Sequencing used immunoSEQ multiplex PCR; TCRdb keeps in-frame clones, though not all of them. The table has 150,000 or so clones, roughly 84% seen once; the top ten hold roughly 1%. The sequenced sample consisted of PBMCs. These TCRs come from a man aged 25 to 40 in good health and CMV-seronegative. The CDR3 runs from the conserved cysteine through the conserved F or W. D genes are given only for firm matches. For some rows the clone size is stated as once, few or many, or as a class when expanded; others skip it.

TRBJ1-5,-,TRBV11-3,-,CASSLDPPVQPQHF,TGTGCCAGCAGCTTAGATCCCCCGGTACAGCCCCAGCATTTT
TRBJ1-2,TRBD1,TRBV29-1,-,CSVEEGDRGGYTF,TGCAGCGTTGAAGAGGGGGACAGGGGAGGCTACACCTTC
TRBJ2-7,-,TRBV11-3,-,CASSLGGGEQYF,TGTGCCAGCAGCTTAGGAGGGGGCGAGCAGTACTTC
TRBJ1-2,TRBD1,TRBV5-4,-,CASSNTGTANYGYTF,TGTGCCAGCAGCAATACCGGGACAGCCAACTATGGCTACACCTTC
TRBJ1-3,TRBD1,TRBV19,-,CASSTTGGPGNTIYF,TGTGCCAGTAGTACCACAGGGGGTCCTGGAAACACCATATATTTT
TRBJ1-1,TRBD1,TRBV18,-,CASSGETGQSTEAFF,TGTGCCAGCTCAGGGGAGACAGGGCAGAGCACTGAAGCTTTCTTT
TRBJ1-6,TRBD1,TRBV5-4,-,CASTKRMGTGESYNSPLHF,TGTGCCAGCACCAAGAGGATGGGAACAGGGGAGTCCTATAATTCACCCCTCCACTTT
TRBJ1-5,-,TRBV13,-,CASSLSKGLGNQPQHF,TGTGCCAGCAGCTTAAGTAAGGGGCTTGGCAATCAGCCCCAGCATTTT
TRBJ2-7,TRBD1,TRBV4-1,-,CASSHLRTGSSYEQYF,TGCGCCAGCAGCCATCTAAGGACAGGGAGCTCCTACGAGCAGTACTTC
TRBJ2-5,TRBD2,TRBV5-6,-,CASSLGLAKTQYF,TGTGCCAGCAGCTTAGGACTAGCGAAGACCCAGTACTTC
TRBJ2-2,TRBD2,TRBV15,-,CATSRTSGGAGELFF,TGTGCCACCAGCAGGACTAGCGGGGGTGCCGGGGAGCTGTTTTTT
TRBJ2-1,TRBD2,TRBV6-1,-,CASSLAGHSYNEQFF,TGTGCCAGCAGTCTAGCGGGCCACTCCTACAATGAGCAGTTCTTC
TRBJ2-3,TRBD1,TRBV5-6,-,CASSLLGQGTTDTQYF,TGTGCCAGCAGCTTGCTGGGACAGGGAACCACAGATACGCAGTATTTT
TRBJ2-2,TRBD2,TRBV5-1,-,CASSPLAGVAGELFF,TGCGCCAGCAGCCCACTAGCGGGAGTGGCCGGGGAGCTGTTTTTT
TRBJ1-1,TRBD1,TRBV2,few,CASSRTGTTEAFF,TGTGCCAGCAGTCGGACAGGGACCACTGAAGCTTTCTTT
TRBJ2-1,TRBD2,TRBV10-1,-,CASSQGLPSYNEQFF,TGCGCCAGCAGTCAGGGACTACCCTCCTACAATGAGCAGTTCTTC
TRBJ2-7,-,TRBV18,-,CASSPPRDYEQYF,TGTGCCAGCTCACCACCGAGAGACTACGAGCAGTACTTC
TRBJ2-5,TRBD2,TRBV2,-,CASSEARGNQETQYF,TGTGCCAGCAGTGAAGCGCGGGGGAACCAAGAGACCCAGTACTTC
TRBJ2-3,-,TRBV6-6,-,CASSYGGYTDTQYF,TGTGCCAGCAGTTATGGCGGGTACACAGATACGCAGTATTTT
TRBJ1-4,TRBD1,TRBV5-1,-,CASSTGQATTNEKLFF,TGCGCCAGCAGCACAGGACAGGCGACAACTAATGAAAAACTGTTTTTT
TRBJ2-3,-,TRBV25-1,-,CASSEGGSGRNVGDTQYF,TGTGCCAGCAGTGAAGGGGGCTCTGGGCGTAACGTAGGAGATACGCAGTATTTT
TRBJ2-5,-,TRBV30,once,CAWSVTGLQETQYF,TGTGCCTGGAGTGTTACGGGACTCCAAGAGACCCAGTACTTC
TRBJ2-7,TRBD2,TRBV7-9,-,CASSLGGLAGGYEQYF,TGTGCCAGCAGCTTAGGGGGTCTAGCGGGAGGCTACGAGCAGTACTTC
TRBJ1-1,-,TRBV2,-,CASSYQGIDTEAFF,TGTGCCAGCAGCTACCAGGGAATAGACACTGAAGCTTTCTTT
TRBJ2-3,TRBD1,TRBV7-9,-,CASSYSGGAPSQYF,TGTGCCAGCAGTTACTCAGGGGGAGCCCCCTCGCAGTATTTT
TRBJ2-1,TRBD2,TRBV6-5,-,CASSYNPSGRNEQFF,TGTGCCAGCAGTTATAATCCTAGCGGGAGGAATGAGCAGTTCTTC
TRBJ2-4,-,TRBV4-1,-,CASSHPTARTKNIQYF,TGCGCCAGCAGCCATCCGACCGCTAGGACCAAAAACATTCAGTACTTC
TRBJ2-3,TRBD1,TRBV7-9,-,CASSSPGQDLDTQYF,TGTGCCAGCAGCTCTCCCGGACAGGACCTAGATACGCAGTATTTT
TRBJ1-6,TRBD1,TRBV2,once,CASIPGQGYSPLHF,TGTGCCAGCATCCCGGGACAGGGGTATTCACCCCTCCACTTT
TRBJ2-7,-,TRBV28,-,CASSLFFRGASYEQYF,TGTGCCAGCAGTTTATTTTTTCGGGGGGCATCCTACGAGCAGTACTTC
TRBJ2-7,TRBD2,TRBV9,-,CASSHSGSGGNEQYF,TGTGCCAGCAGCCACTCTGGGAGCGGGGGAAACGAGCAGTACTTC
TRBJ2-7,TRBD1,TRBV7-6,-,CASSPGTGTDEQYF,TGTGCCAGCAGCCCGGGGACAGGGACCGACGAGCAGTACTTC
TRBJ2-1,TRBD2,TRBV7-8,-,CASSLAPGLAGGRNEQFF,TGTGCCAGCAGCTTAGCGCCGGGACTAGCGGGAGGGAGGAATGAGCAGTTCTTC
TRBJ1-1,TRBD1,TRBV28,few,CASRANRGKNTEAFF,TGTGCCAGCAGGGCAAACAGGGGGAAAAACACTGAAGCTTTCTTT
TRBJ2-7,-,TRBV13,-,CASSPLLGLSSYEQYF,TGTGCCAGCAGCCCACTCCTGGGGCTGTCCTCCTACGAGCAGTACTTC
TRBJ2-7,TRBD1,TRBV28,once,CASSLYRDRVYEQYF,TGTGCCAGCAGCTTATACCGGGACAGGGTCTACGAGCAGTACTTC
TRBJ2-1,TRBD1,TRBV19,few,CASSIGQGSYNEQFF,TGTGCCAGTAGTATAGGACAGGGCTCCTACAATGAGCAGTTCTTC
TRBJ1-6,TRBD1,TRBV19,-,CASSMDRGAWYNSPLHF,TGTGCCAGTAGTATGGACAGGGGCGCTTGGTATAATTCACCCCTCCACTTT
TRBJ1-2,TRBD1,TRBV18,-,CASSPGTGNYGYTF,TGTGCCAGCTCACCGGGGACAGGGAACTATGGCTACACCTTC
TRBJ1-1,TRBD1,TRBV9,-,CASSTGTALNTEAFF,TGTGCCAGCAGCACAGGGACAGCCCTGAACACTGAAGCTTTCTTT